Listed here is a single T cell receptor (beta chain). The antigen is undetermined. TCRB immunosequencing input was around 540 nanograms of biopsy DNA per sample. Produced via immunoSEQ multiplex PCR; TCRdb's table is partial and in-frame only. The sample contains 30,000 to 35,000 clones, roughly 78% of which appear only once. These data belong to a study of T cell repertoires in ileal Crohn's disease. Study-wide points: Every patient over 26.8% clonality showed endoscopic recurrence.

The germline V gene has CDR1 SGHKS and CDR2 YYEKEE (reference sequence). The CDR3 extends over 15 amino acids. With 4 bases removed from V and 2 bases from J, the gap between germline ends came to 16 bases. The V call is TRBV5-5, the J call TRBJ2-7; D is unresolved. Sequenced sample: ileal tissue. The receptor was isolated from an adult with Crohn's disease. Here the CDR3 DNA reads TGTGCCAGCAGCCCCGTCCTGACACCCACCTACGAGCAGTACTTC. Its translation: CASSPVLTPTYEQYF.